The TCR beta chain described here comes from a study of cytomegalovirus exposure and HLA in healthy donors (dated by TCRdb to 2016 to 2017). About the investigation overall: An earlier analysis of roughly 500 of the donors reported about 300 Gb of sequence data and some 110 million unique TCR beta sequences obtained from roughly 170 million T cells. In the later analysis, no new phenotypic data were used to find candidate immune exposures; instead, reliance was placed on TCR beta sequences and their occurrence across donors. Typing coverage varied by locus: roughly 620-630 donors for A, B, C, DRB1 and DQB1; approximately 520 for DQA1; approximately 610 for DPA1; 450 to 480 for DPB1. High-throughput TCR immunosequencing, statistical association of individual TCRs with disease status, and machine learning were combined to predict cytomegalovirus infection status. On average, about 240,000 unique TCR beta nucleotide sequences were sequenced per donor among fewer than 500 genotyped donors of the cohort, with roughly 19% of those sequences being non-productive. In a later analysis, previously published TCR beta repertoires from 600 to 850 donors were re-analyzed and high-resolution HLA genotyping was added so that TCR occurrence patterns could be studied. Of the approximately 400 genotyped donors, 75% to 85% were placed in the genetic ancestry cluster associated with self-reported Caucasian donors. In a later genetic analysis, genome-wide SNP genotypes for about 55% of the roughly 670 donors were used, and that subset was treated as a discovery cohort. Donor age, sex, ethnicity and CMV serostatus were compiled alongside the repertoire data. Because of strong linkage in the cohort, roughly five DR-DQ haplotypes were treated as single units for association and clustering. An earlier analysis of around 640 of the donors used high-throughput TCR beta sequencing to judge whether each TCR beta V gene segment behaved as functional or pseudogenic. An early release covering roughly 640 HLA-typed donors comprised roughly 300 gigabases of sequencing data and approximately 85 million unique TCR sequences. Class I and class II HLA loci were covered by the typing at four-digit resolution. All discovery cohort repertoires had been generated using a single sequencing platform. The study used immunosequencing to profile the T cell repertoires of approximately 690 subjects and linked those repertoires to cytomegalovirus serostatus. Along with the approximately 670-subject first cohort, a separate validation cohort of around 120 different subjects was used. The study was designed to test whether signatures of past pathogen exposure could be identified by cataloging public T cell receptors.

The method behind the library was the immunoSEQ multiplex PCR assay. A mixture of 60 forward primers for TCR Vbeta segments and 13 reverse primers for TCR Jbeta segments was used in the multiplex PCR. The CDR3 region of rearranged TCR beta genes was amplified from genomic DNA by a multiplex PCR assay. The amplified TCR beta libraries were sequenced on the Illumina HiSeq System as 87-base-pair reads. On the study's bioinformatics: In a later analysis, about 80 million unique TCR beta chains were counted across the roughly 610 repertoires, and approximately 9.9 million of these chains were shared by at least two donors. Raw reads were error-corrected and collapsed into unique sequences with a nearest-neighbor algorithm that merged closely related sequences to remove PCR and sequencing errors. V, D and J gene segments were assigned by aligning CDR3 sequences to IMGT reference sequences. For a sequence to be retained, a match of at least six nucleotides to both a V gene segment and a J gene segment was required. Rearrangements were called productive when the CDR3 lacked stop codons and stayed in frame with V and J; all others were non-productive. CDR3 was defined according to IMGT convention as the region running from the second conserved V-encoded cysteine to the conserved J-encoded phenylalanine. The earlier analysis of fewer than 750 of the donors excluded sequences that lacked an unambiguous match to a single V gene segment. An earlier analysis of several hundred of the donors called V segments functional above 56.7% productive rearrangements and segregating when the between-donor standard deviation exceeded 5%. To diagnose cytomegalovirus status from the catalog of TCR beta chain sequences, a statistical classification framework was built. In a later analysis, TCR nucleotide sequences were compared against IMGT/GENE-DB human TR gene sequences so that V and J genes could be assigned. In a later analysis, CDR3 sequences and most-parsimonious VDJ recombination scenarios were assigned using the TCRdist pipeline. In a later analysis, each TCR beta chain was defined by its CDR3 amino acid sequence together with its V-gene family, and reads without a unique V-gene family were excluded. To address suspected cross-contamination and a sequencing artifact, a later analysis removed a few hundred highly shared, low-generation-probability nucleotide sequences. For each public chain, a later analysis derived a clonal expansion index from normalized ranks of inferred template counts within each repertoire. In a later analysis, generation probabilities were computed using a VDJ recombination model fitted to out-of-frame rearrangements, and the results were checked against IGoR. In a later analysis, TCR-TCR, TCR-HLA and TCR-CMV co-occurrence was scored with hypergeometric tests, and a repertoire-size bias correction was applied to TCR pairs. To estimate false discovery rates, a later analysis permuted the HLA or CMV assignments 20 times. In a later analysis, co-occurring TCRs were grouped with DBSCAN, and TCRdist sequence similarity was added when clustering was performed within HLA-allele-positive subsets. Repertoires with fewer than 30,000 or more than 120,000 public chains, plus five repertoires with anomalous nucleotide sharing, were excluded from co-occurrence clustering. TCRdb re-hosts the immuneACCESS table, in-frame sequences only. Its copies lack some clones; in the studies checked, an unresolved V gene accounts for under half of them, and the cause for the rest is not known. That table is the source of V, J and clone size, and D and trimming were worked out from the DNA. For this sample the table gives roughly 120,000 clones, of which roughly four fifths were detected only once. Approximately 10% of the sample lies in the top ten.

From the cysteine through the phenylalanine, the CDR3 covers 15 amino acids. The DNA shown is the 45-base CDR3, in frame from base 1. Trimming takes 4 bases from V and 0 bases from J, and the germline ends sit 13 bases apart. According to the germline V gene, CDR1 reads MDHEN and CDR2 reads SYDVKM. The research as a whole found: Strong co-occurrence of HLA alleles, especially DR and DQ, made assigning TCR associations to individual alleles difficult. A later analysis associated some 17,000 TCR beta sequences with specific HLA alleles at a false discovery rate of 0.05. A further reported finding was that TCR beta sequences accurately predicted the HLA-A and HLA-B alleles for most subjects in the first cohort. Because some donors lacked HLA typing at each locus, the association tests relied only on the typed subset. An association between a missense DCLRE1C variant and V-gene and J-gene trimming of TCR beta chains was found in a later genetic analysis and replicated in an independent cohort. A later analysis found that TCR association rates varied across HLA loci, with DRB1 alleles showing the most associated TCRs and HLA-C alleles the fewest. In a later analysis, HLA-associated TCR beta chains showed more clonal expansion and lower generation probabilities than non-associated chains that were equally common. Most CMV-associated TCR beta chains appeared to be HLA-restricted in a later analysis, and the HLA associations seemed to be driven largely by CMV exposure. The classifier was reported to diagnose cytomegalovirus status with high specificity and sensitivity in both the original and validation cohorts. The study listed 150 to 200 TCR beta chains as associated with cytomegalovirus. The sequencing pipeline was judged likely to have produced a cluster of highly shared sequence variants as a technical artifact. Linkage disequilibrium might explain the correlated functional status among segregating V segments, but an unknown experimental factor could not be excluded. A later genetic analysis reported fewer N-insertions in productive TCRs among donors in an Asian-associated ancestry cluster than the roughly 700-donor mean. CMV serostatus was the only immune exposure information available for the cohort. Most TCR sequences were seen in very few donors, while some public TCRs were found in many individuals. In a later analysis, several top co-occurrence clusters were reported to appear linked to parvovirus B19, influenza, CMV and Epstein-Barr virus. The authors suggested that the approach could potentially be extended to other disease states and immunological phenotypes. Because the 87-base-pair reads could not distinguish some IMGT-functional V segments, including TRBV6-2 and TRBV6-3, those segments were excluded. Roughly 15 rarely observed V segments, including chromosome 9 orphons, were excluded from the earlier analysis of some 590 of the donors because counts were too low. In vitro tests confirmed that a few of the cytomegalovirus-associated TCR beta chains recognize cytomegalovirus antigens. The presence/absence analyses assumed that sequencing depth was roughly uniform across donors, and that assumption may not be true. Only TCR beta chains were sequenced in this cohort, and the absence of alpha or paired-chain data limited detectable features. In an earlier analysis of some 640 of the donors, most TCR beta V segments were observed in productive rearrangements about 87% or about 30% of the time, broadly matching IMGT annotations.

With regard to this clone: Its recognized antigen is unknown. Qualities for individual bases were not recorded, and no much larger clone is one base off.

The cohort comprised under 700 healthy bone marrow donors. All cohort members were sampled while nominally healthy, although unrecorded immune exposures were likely present. The donor tested CMV seropositive, placing the donor among the 250 to 300 seropositive members of the cohort. A peripheral blood sample was provided by each donor, and peripheral blood mononuclear cells were used for TCR beta sequencing. Genomic DNA was extracted from the blood cell samples with the Qiagen DNeasy Blood Extraction Kit. The sample comprised PBMCs. The chain was built from TRBV28 and TRBJ2-7; the D gene cannot be resolved reliably. The receptor's source is a male donor in good health and CMV-seropositive. The CDR3 has the sequence CASSSPSLSSYEQYF. The DNA sequence reads TGTGCCAGCAGTTCCCCGAGCCTGAGCTCCTACGAGCAGTACTTC.